This T cell receptor (beta chain) was recorded in a study of T cells in Graves' hyperthyroidism and ophthalmopathy. Based on clinical symptoms, serum thyroxine and TRAb, thyroid ultrasound and orbital computed tomography, diagnoses were reached. RNA transcripts gave rise to amplified TCR beta CDR3 regions. A first-round RT-PCR of the TCR CDR3 used the HTBI primer set. MiXCR was run by TCRdb on the multiplex PCR reads, yielding one entry per CDR3 protein. The data show a few hundred thousand distinct CDR3 sequences, 12% to 15% seen once. The CDR3 consists of 15 residues. Per germline, CDR1 DFQATT and CDR2 SNEGSKA (reference sequence). The ends were cut back, 1 base at V and 2 bases at J, with 14 bases in the middle.

The chain employs TRBV20-1 and TRBJ2-5; D might be TRBD2 (6 bases). This sequence was found in a young woman with Graves' hyperthyroidism. Sequencing was done on a sample of blood. This chain's CDR3 is CSARALAQLQETQYF. CDR3 nucleotide sequence: TGCAGTGCTAGAGCCCTAGCGCAATTACAAGAGACCCAGTACTTC.